This T cell receptor (beta chain) originates from a study of cytomegalovirus exposure and HLA in healthy donors (dated by TCRdb to the late 2010s). Regarding the complete study: An earlier analysis of several hundred of the donors reported 250 to 300 Gb of sequence data and 117 million unique TCR beta sequences from roughly 200 million T cells. Roughly 5 DR-DQ haplotypes were handled as single units for association and clustering, since linkage in the cohort was strong. Donor age, sex, ethnicity and CMV serostatus were compiled together with the repertoire data. To predict cytomegalovirus infection status, the study brought together high-throughput TCR immunosequencing, statistical association of individual TCRs with disease status, and machine learning. In addition to the first cohort of 666 subjects, a separate validation cohort of 130 or so different subjects was used. The later analysis used no new phenotypic data to find candidate immune exposures, relying instead on TCR beta sequences and their occurrence across donors. To decide whether each TCR beta V gene segment behaved as functional or pseudogenic, an earlier analysis of approximately 590 of the donors relied on high-throughput TCR beta sequencing. The study profiled the T cell repertoires of hundreds of subjects by immunosequencing and related them to cytomegalovirus serostatus. Typing coverage differed by locus: A, B, C, DRB1 and DQB1 were typed in about 629-640 donors, DQA1 in 500 to 550, DPA1 in 600 to 610, and DPB1 in just under 490. Roughly 300 gigabases of sequencing data and around 80 million unique TCR sequences made up an early release that covered roughly 670 HLA-typed donors. Of the 350 to 450 genotyped donors, 65% to 90% fell in the genetic ancestry cluster associated with self-reported Caucasian donors. To study patterns of TCR occurrence, a later analysis re-analyzed previously published TCR beta repertoires from hundreds of donors and added high-resolution HLA genotyping. A later genetic analysis took genome-wide SNP genotypes for about 65% of the roughly 670 donors and used that subset as a discovery cohort. Both class I and class II loci were covered by HLA typing, at four-digit resolution. Among about 410 genotyped donors of the cohort, an average of roughly 230,000 unique TCR beta nucleotide sequences was sequenced per donor, of which about 19% were non-productive. Every discovery cohort repertoire had been produced on one sequencing platform. The aim of the study was to test whether cataloging public T cell receptors could identify signatures of past pathogen exposure.

Paper-wide results and their limitations: Most CMV-associated TCR beta chains appeared to be HLA-restricted in a later analysis, and the HLA associations seemed to be driven largely by CMV exposure. In an earlier analysis of around 500 of the donors, most TCR beta V segments appeared in productive rearrangements about 87% or about 30% of the time, broadly matching IMGT annotations. The authors suggested that the approach could potentially be extended to other disease states and immunological phenotypes. Correlated functional status among segregating V segments might reflect linkage disequilibrium, but an unknown experimental factor could not be ruled out. A later genetic analysis reported fewer N-insertions in productive TCRs among donors in an Asian-associated ancestry cluster than the roughly 720-donor mean. In a later analysis, TCR association rates were found to vary across HLA loci, with the most associated TCRs seen for DRB1 alleles and the fewest for HLA-C alleles. A later analysis found that HLA-associated TCR beta chains were more clonally expanded and had lower generation probabilities than equally common non-associated chains. A total of 164 TCR beta chains were listed by the study as associated with cytomegalovirus. When HLA alleles, especially DR and DQ, strongly co-occurred, TCR associations were difficult to assign to individual alleles. The sequencing pipeline was judged likely to have produced a cluster of highly shared sequence variants as a technical artifact. The classifier was reported to diagnose cytomegalovirus status with high specificity and sensitivity in both the original and validation cohorts. Specific HLA alleles were associated with 16,951 TCR beta sequences at a false discovery rate of 0.05 in a later analysis. Because HLA typing was unavailable for some donors at each locus, only the typed subset was used in association tests. Sequencing depth was assumed to be roughly uniform across donors in the presence/absence analyses, though that assumption may not hold. A further reported finding was that TCR beta sequences accurately predicted the HLA-A and HLA-B alleles for most subjects in the first cohort. Immune exposure information for the cohort was limited to CMV serostatus. According to a later analysis, parvovirus B19, influenza, CMV and Epstein-Barr virus appeared linked to several top co-occurrence clusters. Some IMGT-functional V segments, including TRBV6-2 and TRBV6-3, could not be distinguished by the 87-base-pair reads and were therefore excluded. In a later genetic analysis, a missense DCLRE1C variant was associated with V-gene and J-gene trimming of TCR beta chains, and the association was replicated in an independent cohort. Because counts were too low, about 18 rarely observed V segments, including chromosome 9 orphons, were excluded from the earlier analysis of around 590 of the donors. Only TCR beta chains were sequenced in this cohort, and the absence of alpha or paired-chain data limited detectable features. While some public TCRs were present in many individuals, most TCR sequences turned up only very rarely across donors. A few of the identified cytomegalovirus-associated TCR beta chains were confirmed in vitro to be specific for cytomegalovirus antigens.

For CDR1 and CDR2, the germline V gene lists LGHNA and YNFKEQ. V was cut back by 3 bases and J by 4 bases, leaving a gap of 16 bases between them. The CDR3 spans 16 residues, from the cysteine through the phenylalanine. The only DNA kept is the CDR3, 48 bases in frame from the first base. The cohort comprised several hundred healthy bone marrow donors. At the time of sampling, all cohort members were nominally healthy, though unrecorded immune exposures were likely present. The donor tested CMV seronegative and was one of the 352 seronegative cohort members. Every donor gave a peripheral blood sample, and the peripheral blood mononuclear cells from that sample were used for TCR beta sequencing. Genomic DNA was extracted from the blood cell samples with the Qiagen DNeasy Blood Extraction Kit. Receptors were amplified or captured by the immunoSEQ multiplex PCR assay. For the multiplex PCR, a mixture combining 60 forward primers for TCR Vbeta segments and 13 reverse primers for TCR Jbeta segments was used. A multiplex PCR assay on genomic DNA amplified the CDR3 region of rearranged TCR beta genes. On the Illumina HiSeq System, the amplified TCR beta libraries were sequenced as 87-base-pair reads. On the authors' methods: A later analysis tallied tens of millions of unique TCR beta chains across the 666 repertoires, and some 10 million of those chains were shared by two or more donors. Raw reads were error-corrected and collapsed into unique sequences with a nearest-neighbor algorithm that merged closely related sequences to remove PCR and sequencing errors. CDR3 sequences were aligned to IMGT reference sequences to assign V, D and J gene segments. Each retained sequence needed at least a six-nucleotide match to both a V gene segment and a J gene segment. A rearrangement counted as productive if the CDR3 had no stop codons and remained in frame with V and J, and every other rearrangement counted as non-productive. Following IMGT convention, CDR3 was defined as the stretch from the second conserved V-encoded cysteine to the conserved J-encoded phenylalanine. In an earlier analysis of 587 of the donors, sequences lacking an unambiguous match to a single V gene segment were excluded. An earlier analysis of 587 of the donors called V segments functional above 56.7% productive rearrangements and segregating when the between-donor standard deviation exceeded 5%. To diagnose cytomegalovirus status from the catalog of TCR beta chain sequences, a statistical classification framework was built. V and J gene assignment, in a later analysis, came from comparing TCR nucleotide sequences with IMGT/GENE-DB human TR gene sequences. The TCRdist pipeline was used in a later analysis to assign CDR3 sequences and most-parsimonious VDJ recombination scenarios. In a later analysis, each TCR beta chain was defined by its CDR3 amino acid sequence together with its V-gene family, and reads without a unique V-gene family were excluded. To address suspected cross-contamination and a sequencing artifact, a later analysis removed roughly 580 highly shared, low-generation-probability nucleotide sequences. A later analysis calculated a clonal expansion index for each public chain from normalized within-repertoire ranks of inferred template counts. In a later analysis, generation probabilities were computed with a VDJ recombination model fitted to out-of-frame rearrangements, and the resulting probabilities were checked against IGoR. Hypergeometric tests were used in a later analysis to score TCR-TCR, TCR-HLA and TCR-CMV co-occurrence, with a repertoire-size bias correction applied to the TCR pairs. A later analysis estimated false discovery rates by permuting HLA or CMV assignments 20 times. In a later analysis, co-occurring TCRs were grouped with DBSCAN, and TCRdist sequence similarity was added when clustering was performed within HLA-allele-positive subsets. Co-occurrence clustering excluded repertoires with fewer than 30,000 or more than 120,000 public chains, plus five with anomalous nucleotide sharing. Here the immuneACCESS table is served through TCRdb, limited to in-frame sequences with V and J called. Missing clones are a known gap in these copies; in checked studies unresolved V genes cover under half, and the rest lacks a known reason. Clone size and the V and J calls come from that table; the DNA yielded D and trimming. The sample has 150,000 or so clones on record, around 80% of them singletons. Around 2.4% of the sample is taken by the ten largest.

Remarks on this clone: This clone's antigen is unknown. No clone much larger than this one lies a single base away; base qualities are absent.

The sample comprised PBMCs. Recombination linked TRBV4-2 to TRBJ1-5, with the D segment identity uncertain. This TCR came from a female donor in good health and CMV-seronegative. This receptor carries the CDR3 CASSQATLAQNQPQHF. The nucleotide sequence reads TGTGCCAGCAGCCAGGCGACTTTGGCACAAAATCAGCCCCAGCATTTT.